This T cell receptor beta chain was recovered during a study of blood T cell repertoires in COVID-19. From germline, CDR1 is LNHDA and CDR2 SQIVND (reference sequence). Trimming removed 5 bases from V and 0 bases from J, with 14 bases in between. The CDR3 totals 17 residues. The repertoire was sequenced with immunoSEQ multiplex PCR; TCRdb's copy has only in-frame clones and lacks some. The sample includes a few hundred thousand clones, approximately 88% seen only once; the top ten take 1.5% to 2%. Seattle patient enrollment occurred during active infection, with longitudinal follow-up thereafter. J is TRBJ1-6 and V is TRBV19; D is uncertain. The receptor's source is a woman aged 25 to 39 with COVID-19, enrolled during active disease. The sequenced sample was peripheral blood. The DNA for the CDR3 is TGTGCCAGTAGTCCCAGGACGGGAAGCTCCTATAATTCACCCCTCCACTTT. Amino acid sequence: CASSPRTGSSYNSPLHF. Full variable domain (remainder filled in from reference TRBV19 and TRBJ1-6): DGGITQSPKYLFRKEGQNVTLSCEQNLNHDAMYWYRQDPGQGLRLIYYSQIVNDFQKGDIAEGYSVSREKKESFPLTVTSAQKNPTAFYLCASSPRTGSSYNSPLHFGNGTRLTVT.